This T cell receptor beta chain was identified during a study of shared clonotypes between healthy human individuals. TCRdb's copy holds only in-frame clones and misses some; the assay was immunoSEQ multiplex PCR. The data contain about 2.5 million clones, roughly 92% of them singletons. The germline V gene has CDR1 MNHEY and CDR2 SVGAGI. The CDR3 totals 16 residues. Trimming cost V 2 bases and J 4 bases; bases outside gene matches: 5. The material sequenced was naive CD4+ T cells from PBMCs. Subset given: CD45RA+ positively selected. This TCR was recovered from a man aged 18 to 30 in good health. Some clones in this sample may be carry-over from other donors' samples. The chain recombines TRBV6-5 with TRBJ2-1; TRBD2 aligns across 10 bases. CDR3 nucleotides: TGTGCCAGCAGTTACCGAGGACTAGCGGCATACAATGAGCAGTTCTTC. Translation: CASSYRGLAAYNEQFF.